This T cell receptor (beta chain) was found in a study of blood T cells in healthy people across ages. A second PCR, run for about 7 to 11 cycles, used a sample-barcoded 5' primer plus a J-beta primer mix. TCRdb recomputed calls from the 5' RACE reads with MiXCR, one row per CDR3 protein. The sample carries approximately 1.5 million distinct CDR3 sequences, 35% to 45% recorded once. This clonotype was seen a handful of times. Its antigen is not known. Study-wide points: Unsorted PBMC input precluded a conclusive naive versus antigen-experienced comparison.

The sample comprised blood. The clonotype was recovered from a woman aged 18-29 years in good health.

The CDR3 DNA sequence: TGTGCCAGCAGCTTGTGGCGGGTTCGGTACGAGCAGTACTTC. Its translation is CASSLWRVRYEQYF. This sequence joins TRBV5-6 and TRBJ2-5; tentative D call: TRBD2 (5 bases). The J call may be in error: the DNA end matches TRBJ2-7 better. In germline, CDR1 is SGHDT, CDR2 YYEEEE. The CDR3 length is 14 residues.